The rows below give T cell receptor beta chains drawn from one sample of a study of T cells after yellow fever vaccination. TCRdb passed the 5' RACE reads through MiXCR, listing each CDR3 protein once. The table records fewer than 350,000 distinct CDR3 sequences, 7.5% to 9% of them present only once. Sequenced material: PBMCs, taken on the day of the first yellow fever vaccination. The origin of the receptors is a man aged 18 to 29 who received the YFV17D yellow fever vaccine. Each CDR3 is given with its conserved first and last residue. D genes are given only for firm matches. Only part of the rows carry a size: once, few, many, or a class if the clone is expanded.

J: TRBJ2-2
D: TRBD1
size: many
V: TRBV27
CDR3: CASSGFGQGAPGELFF
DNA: TGTGCCAGCAGTGGCTTTGGACAGGGGGCCCCTGGGGAGCTGTTTTTT

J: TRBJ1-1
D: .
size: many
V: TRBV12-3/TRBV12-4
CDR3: CASSTRGSGTEAFF
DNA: TGTGCCAGCAGTACAAGGGGCTCCGGCACTGAAGCTTTCTTT

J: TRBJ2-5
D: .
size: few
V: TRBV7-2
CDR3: CASSVGAETQYF
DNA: TGTGCCAGCAGCGTAGGGGCGGAGACCCAGTACTTC

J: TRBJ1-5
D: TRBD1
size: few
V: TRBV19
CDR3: CASKATGGQPQHF
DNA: TGTGCCAGTAAGGCAACAGGGGGCCAGCCCCAGCATTTT

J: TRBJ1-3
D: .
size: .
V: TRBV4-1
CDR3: CASSQGRGLIGTIYF
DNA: TGCGCCAGCAGCCAAGGACGGGGGCTGATTGGCACCATATATTTT

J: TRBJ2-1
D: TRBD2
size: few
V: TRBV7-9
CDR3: CASSPLAGGQSEQFF
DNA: TGTGCCAGCAGCCCTCTAGCGGGGGGGCAGAGTGAGCAGTTCTTC

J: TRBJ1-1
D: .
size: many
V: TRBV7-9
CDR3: CASSPQAGETEAFF
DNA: TGTGCCAGCAGCCCACAAGCCGGCGAGACTGAAGCTTTCTTT

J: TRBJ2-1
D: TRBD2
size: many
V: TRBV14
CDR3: CASSQFGGTDNEQFF
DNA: TGTGCCAGCAGCCAATTCGGGGGGACCGACAATGAGCAGTTCTTC

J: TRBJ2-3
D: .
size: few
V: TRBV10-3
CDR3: CATRGTTYTDTQYF
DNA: TGTGCCACCAGAGGGACCACATACACAGATACGCAGTATTTT

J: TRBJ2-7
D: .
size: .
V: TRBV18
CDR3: CASSPARFGEQYF
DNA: TGTGCCAGCTCACCAGCACGCTTTGGGGAGCAGTACTTC

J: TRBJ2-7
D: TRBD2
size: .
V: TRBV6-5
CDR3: CASSYSSGGSSYEQYF
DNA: TGTGCCAGCAGTTACTCTAGCGGGGGTAGCTCCTACGAGCAGTACTTC

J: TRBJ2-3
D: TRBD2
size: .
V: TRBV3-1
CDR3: CASSRGNSGGPTDTQYF
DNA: TGTGCCAGCAGCCGGGGAAATAGCGGGGGGCCGACAGATACGCAGTATTTT

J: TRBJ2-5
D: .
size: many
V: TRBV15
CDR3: CATSTRLEILQETQYF
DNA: TGTGCCACCAGCACCAGACTAGAAATTTTACAAGAGACCCAGTACTTC

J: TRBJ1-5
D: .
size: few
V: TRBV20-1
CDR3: CSASAGGAGSNQPQHF
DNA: TGCAGTGCTTCTGCTGGGGGAGCGGGAAGCAATCAGCCCCAGCATTTT

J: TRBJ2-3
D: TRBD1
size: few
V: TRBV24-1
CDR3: CATSDTGTGRTDTQYF
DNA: TGTGCCACCAGTGATACCGGGACAGGGCGAACGGATACGCAGTATTTT

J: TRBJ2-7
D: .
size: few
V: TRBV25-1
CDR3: CASSDRRSLNFEQYF
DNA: TGTGCCAGCAGTGACCGGCGGTCCCTTAATTTCGAGCAGTACTTC

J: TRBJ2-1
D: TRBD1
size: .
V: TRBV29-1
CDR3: CSVGRDRVSEQFF
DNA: TGCAGCGTGGGCCGGGACAGGGTCAGTGAGCAGTTCTTC

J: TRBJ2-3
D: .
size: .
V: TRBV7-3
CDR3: CASSRLGSLVSDTQYF
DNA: TGTGCCAGCAGCCGTCTAGGGTCCTTGGTGTCAGATACGCAGTATTTT

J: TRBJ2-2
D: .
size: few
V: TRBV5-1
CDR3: CASSLDARETGELFF
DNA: TGCGCCAGCAGCTTGGACGCTAGAGAAACCGGGGAGCTGTTTTTT

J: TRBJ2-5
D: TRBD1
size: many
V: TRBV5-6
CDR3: CASSFDRGRETQYF
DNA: TGTGCCAGCAGCTTCGACAGGGGGCGTGAGACCCAGTACTTC

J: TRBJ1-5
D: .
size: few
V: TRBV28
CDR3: CASSFWEGGLNQPQHF
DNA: TGTGCCAGCAGTTTCTGGGAAGGTGGGCTCAATCAGCCCCAGCATTTT

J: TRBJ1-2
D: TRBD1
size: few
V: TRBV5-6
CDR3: CASTGDRGFANYGYTF
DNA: TGTGCCAGCACCGGGGACAGGGGGTTCGCTAACTATGGCTACACCTTC

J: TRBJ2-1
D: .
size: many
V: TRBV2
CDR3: CAIKEASEQFF
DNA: TGTGCCATAAAGGAGGCCTCTGAGCAGTTCTTC

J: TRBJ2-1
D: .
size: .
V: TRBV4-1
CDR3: CASSQKFGQSYNEQFF
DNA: TGCGCCAGCAGCCAGAAATTCGGACAGTCCTACAATGAGCAGTTCTTC

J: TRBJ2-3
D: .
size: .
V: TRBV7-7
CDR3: CASSLYLHSTDTQYF
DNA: TGTGCCAGCAGCTTATACCTACACAGCACAGATACGCAGTATTTT

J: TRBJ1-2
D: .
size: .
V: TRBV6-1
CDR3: CASSERRKYGYTF
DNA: TGTGCCAGCAGTGAAAGAAGAAAATATGGCTACACCTTC

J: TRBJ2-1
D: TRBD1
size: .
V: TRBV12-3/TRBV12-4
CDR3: CASSLALGTGGHEQFF
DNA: TGTGCCAGCAGTTTAGCGCTAGGGACAGGGGGGCATGAGCAGTTCTTC

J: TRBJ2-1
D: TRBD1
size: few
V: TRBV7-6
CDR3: CASSLVGTGGYNEQFF
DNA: TGTGCCAGCAGCTTGGTCGGGACAGGGGGCTACAATGAGCAGTTCTTC

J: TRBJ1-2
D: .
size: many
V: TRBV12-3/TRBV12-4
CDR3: CASSAVNYGYTF
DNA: TGTGCCAGCAGTGCAGTCAACTATGGCTACACCTTC

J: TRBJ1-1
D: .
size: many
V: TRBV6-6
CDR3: CASSYQNTEAFF
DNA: TGTGCCAGCAGTTACCAGAACACTGAAGCTTTCTTT

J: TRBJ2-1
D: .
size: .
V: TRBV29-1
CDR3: CSVEAGTYNEQFF
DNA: TGCAGCGTTGAGGCGGGGACATACAATGAGCAGTTCTTC

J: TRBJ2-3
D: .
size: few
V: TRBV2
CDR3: CARLKRRADTQYF
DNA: TGTGCCAGGTTAAAGAGGCGGGCAGATACGCAGTATTTT

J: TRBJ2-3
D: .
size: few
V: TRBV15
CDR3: CATSRLVGNTQYF
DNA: TGTGCCACCAGCAGGCTAGTCGGGAATACGCAGTATTTT